The rows below give T cell receptor beta chains drawn from one sample of a study of cytomegalovirus exposure and HLA in healthy donors. Only in-frame clones appear in the TCRdb table, and some are missing; sequencing was by immunoSEQ multiplex PCR. Of about 85,000 clones listed, around two thirds are singletons. The sequenced material came from PBMCs. The origin of the receptors is a young man in good health and CMV-seronegative. CDR3s include the opening cysteine and the closing phenylalanine or tryptophan. D genes are given only for firm matches. Clone size is given for some rows only: seen once, a few or many times, or a class if the clone is expanded.

V gene	clone size	J gene	D gene	CDR3 length	CDR3 DNA	CDR3 protein
TRBV10-1	.	TRBJ2-1	TRBD2	17	TGCGCCAGCAGTGAGTCGTCGGGACTAGCGGAATACAATGAGCAGTTCTTC	CASSESSGLAEYNEQFF
TRBV7-8	.	TRBJ2-7	.	14	TGTGCCAGCAGCTTAGAGGGCAGCGGCTACGAGCAGTACTTC	CASSLEGSGYEQYF
TRBV9	.	TRBJ2-7	TRBD1	14	TGTGCCAGCAGCGTGGGGGACAGGGTAGGCGAGCAGTACTTC	CASSVGDRVGEQYF
TRBV2	.	TRBJ2-4	TRBD1	13	TGTGCCAGCAGTGAAGGACAGGGGTCCATTCAGTACTTC	CASSEGQGSIQYF
TRBV14	.	TRBJ1-6	.	14	TGTGCCAGCAGCCTCGGGGAGGGCAGTTCACCCCTCCACTTT	CASSLGEGSSPLHF
TRBV29-1	.	TRBJ2-7	TRBD1	12	TGCAGCGTAGGACAGGGGGCGGAAGAGCAGTACTTC	CSVGQGAEEQYF
TRBV4-1	.	TRBJ1-5	TRBD1	15	TGCGCCAGCAGCCAAGAATGGACAGGGGTCCAGCCCCAGCATTTT	CASSQEWTGVQPQHF
TRBV5-1	.	TRBJ2-3	.	14	TGCGCCAGCAGCGAGGGACTCATCACAGATACGCAGTATTTT	CASSEGLITDTQYF
TRBV4-2	.	TRBJ2-3	TRBD2	16	TGTGCCAGCAGCCAGGTAGCGGGGGGGATTGAGAATACGCAGTATTTT	CASSQVAGGIENTQYF
TRBV19	few	TRBJ2-7	TRBD2	13	TGTGCCAGTTCGGGGAGGGCGAACTACGAGCAGTACTTC	CASSGRANYEQYF
TRBV19	few	TRBJ2-5	.	14	TGTGCCACACGAGACGGGTTTGCTCGAGAGACCCAGTACTTC	CATRDGFARETQYF
TRBV4-2	.	TRBJ2-3	.	16	TGTGCCAGCAGCCTAACCGGACTAACTATCGCAGATACGCAGTATTTT	CASSLTGLTIADTQYF
TRBV5-1	.	TRBJ1-2	TRBD1	15	TGCGCCAGCAGCCGAGAGACAGGGGGCAGCTATGGCTACACCTTC	CASSRETGGSYGYTF
TRBV11-1	.	TRBJ2-7	.	10	TGTGCCAGCAGCCTCTACGAGCAGTACTTC	CASSLYEQYF
TRBV18	.	TRBJ1-3	.	17	TGTGCCAGCTCACCATCGGCCCCAGGGGCCTCTGGAAACACCATATATTTT	CASSPSAPGASGNTIYF
TRBV14	once	TRBJ2-7	.	16	TGTGCCAGCAGCCCACTATCCGAGTGGGGCCCTACGGGGCAGTACTTC	CASSPLSEWGPTGQYF
TRBV5-1	few	TRBJ1-3	TRBD1	15	TGCGCCAGCAGCTTGGCGGGACAGACTGGAAACACCATATATTTT	CASSLAGQTGNTIYF
TRBV19	few	TRBJ2-5	.	14	TGTGCCAGTAGTATCGGTCCTACTCGGGAGACCCAGTACTTC	CASSIGPTRETQYF
TRBV4-1	.	TRBJ2-7	.	13	TGCGCCAGCAGCCTTCTACAGTCCTACGAGCAGTACTTC	CASSLLQSYEQYF
TRBV14	few	TRBJ2-7	TRBD2	17	TGTGCCAGCAGCCAAGTAACTAGCGGGAGGTTAGGCGGAGAGCAGTACTTC	CASSQVTSGRLGGEQYF